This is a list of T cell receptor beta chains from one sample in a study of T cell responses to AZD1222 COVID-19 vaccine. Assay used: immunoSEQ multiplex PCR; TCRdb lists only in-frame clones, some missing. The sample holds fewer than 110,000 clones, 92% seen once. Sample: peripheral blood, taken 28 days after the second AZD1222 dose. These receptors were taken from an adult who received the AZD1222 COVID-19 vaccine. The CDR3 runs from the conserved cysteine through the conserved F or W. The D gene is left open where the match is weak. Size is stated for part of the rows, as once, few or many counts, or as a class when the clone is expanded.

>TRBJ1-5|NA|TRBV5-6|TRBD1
CASSLTSGGLGNQPQHF
TGTGCCAGCAGCTTGACTTCAGGGGGTTTGGGCAATCAGCCCCAGCATTTT
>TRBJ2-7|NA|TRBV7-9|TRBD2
CASSSPLLAGVYYEQYF
TGTGCCAGCAGCTCCCCCCTTCTAGCGGGAGTATACTACGAGCAGTACTTC
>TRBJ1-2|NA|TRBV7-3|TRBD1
CASSRDRDSYGYTF
TGTGCCAGCAGCAGGGACAGGGACAGCTATGGCTACACCTTC
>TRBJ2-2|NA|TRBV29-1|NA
CSVVVSTLNTGELFF
TGCAGCGTCGTTGTTTCGACACTGAACACCGGGGAGCTGTTTTTT
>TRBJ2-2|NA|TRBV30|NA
CASREGGNTGELFF
TGTGCCTCCCGAGAGGGGGGGAACACCGGGGAGCTGTTTTTT
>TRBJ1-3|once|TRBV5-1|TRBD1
CASSSGQGAGNTIYF
TGCGCCAGCAGCTCCGGACAGGGGGCCGGAAACACCATATATTTT
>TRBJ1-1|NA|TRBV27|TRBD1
CASSPAGQGGEAFF
TGTGCCAGCAGTCCAGCCGGACAGGGGGGTGAAGCTTTCTTT
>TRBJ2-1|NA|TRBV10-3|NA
CAISVNGENNEQFF
TGTGCCATCAGTGTTAACGGGGAAAACAATGAGCAGTTCTTC
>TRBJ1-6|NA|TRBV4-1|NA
CASSQVAGISPLHF
TGCGCCAGCAGCCAAGTCGCAGGGATTTCACCCCTCCACTTT
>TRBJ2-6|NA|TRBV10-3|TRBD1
CAISERGTVSSGANVLTF
TGTGCCATCAGTGAGAGGGGGACAGTTAGCTCTGGGGCCAACGTCCTGACTTTC
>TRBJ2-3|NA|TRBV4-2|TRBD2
CASSSRTSGEDGDTQYF
TGTGCCAGCAGCTCGCGGACTAGCGGAGAAGACGGTGATACGCAGTATTTT
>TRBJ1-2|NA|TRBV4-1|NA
CASSRIAQTPSGYTF
TGCGCCAGCAGCCGCATAGCACAGACACCCTCTGGCTACACCTTC
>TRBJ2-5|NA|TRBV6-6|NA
CASSLGGLPYQETQYF
TGTGCCAGCAGTTTAGGGGGGCTACCGTACCAAGAGACCCAGTACTTC
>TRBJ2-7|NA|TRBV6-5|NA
CASSSGSTYEQYF
TGTGCCAGCAGTTCGGGCAGCACCTACGAGCAGTACTTC
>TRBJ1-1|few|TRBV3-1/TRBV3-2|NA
CASSQGDYMNTEAFF
TGTGCCAGCAGCCAAGGAGACTATATGAACACTGAAGCTTTCTTT
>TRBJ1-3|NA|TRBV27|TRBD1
CASRQGAGNTIYF
TGTGCCAGCAGGCAGGGGGCTGGAAACACCATATATTTT
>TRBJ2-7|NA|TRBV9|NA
CASSAAGTRLSEQYF
TGTGCCAGCAGCGCCGCCGGGACACGTCTTAGCGAGCAGTACTTC
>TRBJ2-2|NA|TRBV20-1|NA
CSASSRAANTGELFF
TGCAGTGCTAGTAGTCGAGCGGCGAACACCGGGGAGCTGTTTTTT
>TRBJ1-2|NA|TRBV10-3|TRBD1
CAIGTDYGYTF
TGTGCCATTGGGACAGACTATGGCTACACCTTC
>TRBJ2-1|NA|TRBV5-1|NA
CASSSALGGYYNEQFF
TGCGCCAGCAGCTCCGCCTTGGGCGGGTACTACAATGAGCAGTTCTTC
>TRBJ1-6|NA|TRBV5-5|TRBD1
CASSSGTGHSPLHF
TGTGCCAGCAGTTCCGGGACAGGGCACTCACCCCTCCACTTT
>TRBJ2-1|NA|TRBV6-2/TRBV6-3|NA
CASSSPYYYGGHNEQFF
TGTGCCAGCAGTTCCCCTTATTATTACGGAGGACACAATGAGCAGTTCTTC
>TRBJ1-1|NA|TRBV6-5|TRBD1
CATHITGGNTEAFF
TGTGCCACGCACATAACAGGGGGCAACACTGAAGCTTTCTTT
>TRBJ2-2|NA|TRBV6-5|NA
CASGLNTGELFF
TGTGCCAGCGGATTGAACACCGGGGAGCTGTTTTTT
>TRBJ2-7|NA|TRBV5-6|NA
CASSLDRSYEQYF
TGTGCCAGCAGCTTGGACAGGTCCTACGAGCAGTACTTC
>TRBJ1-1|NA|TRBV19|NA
CASKMIGVSGGAEAFF
TGTGCCAGTAAAATGATTGGGGTTTCCGGGGGGGCTGAAGCTTTCTTT
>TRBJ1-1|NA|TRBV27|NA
CASRPTGFKNTEAFF
TGTGCCAGCAGACCCACAGGGTTCAAGAACACTGAAGCTTTCTTT
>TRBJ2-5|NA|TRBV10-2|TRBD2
CASSGLAGVETQYF
TGCGCCAGTTCAGGACTAGCGGGAGTAGAGACCCAGTACTTC
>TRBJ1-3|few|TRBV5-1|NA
CASSLISRAGNTIYF
TGCGCCAGCAGCTTGATCAGCAGGGCTGGAAACACCATATATTTT
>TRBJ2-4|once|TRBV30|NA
CAWSAMGIRKNIQYF
TGTGCCTGGAGTGCAATGGGTATACGCAAAAACATTCAGTACTTC